This TCR beta chain was observed in a study of shared clonotypes between healthy human individuals. Germline loops: CDR1 SGHAT, CDR2 FQNNGV. The CDR3 extends over 18 amino acids. V shed 2 bases and J shed 0 bases, with 17 bases lying between them. Clones were sequenced by immunoSEQ multiplex PCR, and TCRdb holds only the in-frame ones, with some missing. The sample consists of 2.3 million or so clones, approximately 93% of them appearing once. The receptor's source is a man between 18 and 29 years old in good health. Some clones in this sample may be carry-over from other donors' samples. The chain links TRBV11-2 to TRBJ1-3; D remains unclear. The sample comprised naive CD4+ T cells from PBMCs. Subset denoted: CD45RA+ positively selected. The chain's CDR3 is CASSLSQARPLSGNTIYF. CDR3 coding DNA: TGTGCCAGCAGCTTAAGCCAGGCTCGGCCTCTCTCTGGAAACACCATATATTTT.